This TCR beta chain emerged from a study of T-cell memory formation after mild COVID-19. Across the study: Largely, the TCR clusters proved donor specific.

Study observations and caveats: CD4+ contracting clones were found mainly in CM and EM, and CD8+ ones in EMRA.

One entry per CDR3 protein, called by TCRdb with MiXCR from the 5' RACE reads. This repertoire shows around 450,000 distinct CDR3 sequences, approximately 24% found once; its top ten account for roughly 9.7%. This CDR3 is 13 amino acids long. Germline values: CDR1 SGDLS, CDR2 YYNGEE. A note on this clonotype: Its target is not known. One junction end disagrees with the germline gene, perhaps due to a read error.

The sample comprised PBMCs or a T cell subset sorted from them (not recorded which). This receptor was identified in an adult woman who had mild COVID-19 (a few samples of this study predate the infection). Cell type and time point are not known. The V call is TRBV9, the J call TRBJ2-7, with D perhaps given as TRBD1 or TRBD2 (5 bases each). CDR3 sequence (DNA): TGTGCCAGCAGCGTAGAAGGTCGGGGCAGACCATCCTTC. Amino acid sequence: CASSVEGRGRPSF.